The rows below give T cell receptor beta chains drawn from one sample of a study of Graves' ophthalmopathy and Graves' hyperthyroidism. TCRdb reprocessed the multiplex PCR reads via MiXCR and lists one record per CDR3 protein. The sample shows about 400,000 distinct CDR3 sequences, around 20% of them seen only once. The sequencing input was peripheral blood. The source is a woman aged 18-29 years with Graves' ophthalmopathy. Each CDR3 is given with its conserved first and last residue. The order of the fields is D gene, J gene, V gene, clone size, CDR3 DNA, CDR3 protein. A D gene is named only where the DNA matches it firmly. The size entry is marked missing in some rows and otherwise reads once, few, many or a size class.

>TRBD1|TRBJ2-4|TRBV27|many
TGTGCCAGCAGAACTACAGGGGGCACAAACATTCAGTACTTC
CASRTTGGTNIQYF
>TRBD1|TRBJ1-1|TRBV6-1|many
TGTGCCAGCAGTGAAGCCCTTCCGACAGGGGACCGCTTCGCTGAAGCTTTCTTT
CASSEALPTGDRFAEAFF
>-|TRBJ2-2|TRBV4-3|many
TGCGCCAGCAGCCGGTCAACGGTGGGGGTCACCGGGGAGCTGTTTTTT
CASSRSTVGVTGELFF
>TRBD2|TRBJ2-7|TRBV4-1|few
TGCGCCAGCAGCCAAGCCCGGACTAGCGACTCCTACGAGCAGTACTTC
CASSQARTSDSYEQYF
>TRBD1|TRBJ1-4|TRBV11-2|many
TGTGCCAGCAGCGGCAGGGGGCAAGCTAATGAAAAACTGTTTTTT
CASSGRGQANEKLFF
>TRBD1|TRBJ2-5|TRBV19|many
TGTGCCAGTAGGCCGGGACAGCAAGAGACCCAGTACTTC
CASRPGQQETQYF
>-|TRBJ1-2|TRBV7-2|many
TGTGCCAGCAGCTCACCTCACAGGGACGTCTCGTATGGCTACACCTTC
CASSSPHRDVSYGYTF
>-|TRBJ1-1|TRBV4-2|many
TGTGCCAGCAGCCAAGAAGGAGGGAGAGGGACGACTGAAGCTTTCTTT
CASSQEGGRGTTEAFF
>-|TRBJ1-3|TRBV6-1|-
TGTGCCAGCAGTCTATCCATGGGTGGAAACACCATATATTTT
CASSLSMGGNTIYF
>-|TRBJ1-1|TRBV30|many
TGTGCCGTACAGGGTTTGACTGAAGCTTTCTTT
CAVQGLTEAFF
>-|TRBJ1-1|TRBV28|many
TGTGCCAGCAGTTTATCGGACACTGAAGCTTTCTTT
CASSLSDTEAFF
>TRBD1|TRBJ2-7|TRBV10-3|many
TGTGCCATCAGTGAGGTCACAGGGGACGAGCAGTACTTC
CAISEVTGDEQYF
>-|TRBJ2-2|TRBV24-1|-
TGTGCCACCAGTGATTCCGGGACTCTAGACACCGGGGAGCTGTTTTTT
CATSDSGTLDTGELFF
>-|TRBJ1-2|TRBV6-1|few
TGTGCCAGCACCATTTCGGGGGTCTATGGCTACACCTTC
CASTISGVYGYTF
>-|TRBJ1-1|TRBV28|many
TGTGCCAGCAGTCCCTTGGATCGGAGCACTGAAGCTTTCTTT
CASSPLDRSTEAFF
>-|TRBJ2-7|TRBV4-2|-
TGTGCCAGCAGCCAAGATCAGGGAACCTACGAGCAGTACTTC
CASSQDQGTYEQYF
>TRBD1|TRBJ1-1|TRBV28|many
TGTGCCAGCAGTTCAGCAGGGACAGGGCGTGAAGCTTTCTTT
CASSSAGTGREAFF